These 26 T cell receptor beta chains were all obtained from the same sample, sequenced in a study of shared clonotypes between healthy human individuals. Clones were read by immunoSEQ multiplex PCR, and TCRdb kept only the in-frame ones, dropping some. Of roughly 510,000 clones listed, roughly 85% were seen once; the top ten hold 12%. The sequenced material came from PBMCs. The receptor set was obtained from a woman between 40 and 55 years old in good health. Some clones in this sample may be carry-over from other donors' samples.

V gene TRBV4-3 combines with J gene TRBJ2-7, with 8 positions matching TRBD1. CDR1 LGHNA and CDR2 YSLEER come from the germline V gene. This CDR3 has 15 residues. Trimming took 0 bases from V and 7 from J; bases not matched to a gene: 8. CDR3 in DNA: TGCGCCAGCAGCCAAGATAAGGACAGGGATCAGGAGCAGTACTTC. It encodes CASSQDKDRDQEQYF.

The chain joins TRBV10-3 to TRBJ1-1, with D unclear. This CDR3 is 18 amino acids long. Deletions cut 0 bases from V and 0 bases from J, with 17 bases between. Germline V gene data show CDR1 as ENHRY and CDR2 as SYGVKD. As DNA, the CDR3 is TGTGCCATCAGTGAGTCTTTTTACCGGGAAACACTGAACACTGAAGCTTTCTTT. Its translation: CAISESFYRETLNTEAFF.

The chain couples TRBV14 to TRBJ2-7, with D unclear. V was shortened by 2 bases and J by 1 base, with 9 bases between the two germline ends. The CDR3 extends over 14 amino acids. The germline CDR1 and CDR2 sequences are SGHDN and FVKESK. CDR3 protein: CASSQFVDSYEQYF. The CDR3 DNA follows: TGTGCCAGCAGCCAATTCGTGGATTCCTACGAGCAGTACTTC.

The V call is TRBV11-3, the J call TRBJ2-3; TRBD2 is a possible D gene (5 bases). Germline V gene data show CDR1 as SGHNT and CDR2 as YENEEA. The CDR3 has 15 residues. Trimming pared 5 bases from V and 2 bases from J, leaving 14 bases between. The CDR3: CASSDRRTDTDTQYF. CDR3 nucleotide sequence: TGTGCCAGCAGCGACCGGAGGACTGACACAGATACGCAGTATTTT.

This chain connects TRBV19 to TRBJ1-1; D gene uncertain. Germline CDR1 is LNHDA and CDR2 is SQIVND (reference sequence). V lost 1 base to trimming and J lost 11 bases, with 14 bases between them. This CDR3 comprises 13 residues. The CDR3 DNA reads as TGTGCCAGTAGTATAGGCACTCACCCCGAGGCTTTCTTT. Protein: CASSIGTHPEAFF.

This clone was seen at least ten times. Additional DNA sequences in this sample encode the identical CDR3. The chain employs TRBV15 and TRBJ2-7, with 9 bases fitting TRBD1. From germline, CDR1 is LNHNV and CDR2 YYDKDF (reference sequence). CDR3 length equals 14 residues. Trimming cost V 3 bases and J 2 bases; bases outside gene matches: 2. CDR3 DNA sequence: TGTGCCACCAGCAGCGGGACAGGGACCTACGAGCAGTACTTC. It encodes CATSSGTGTYEQYF.

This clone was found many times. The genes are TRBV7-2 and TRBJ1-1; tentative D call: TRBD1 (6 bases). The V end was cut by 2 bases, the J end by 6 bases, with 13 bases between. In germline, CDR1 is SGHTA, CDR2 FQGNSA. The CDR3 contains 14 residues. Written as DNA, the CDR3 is TGTGCCAGCAGCTTAAGGCACAGGGAATCTGAAGCTTTCTTT. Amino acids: CASSLRHRESEAFF.

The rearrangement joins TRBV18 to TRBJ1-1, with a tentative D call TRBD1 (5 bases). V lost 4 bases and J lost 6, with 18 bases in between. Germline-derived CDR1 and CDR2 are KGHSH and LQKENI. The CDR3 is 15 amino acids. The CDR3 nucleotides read TGTGCCAGCTCACGGGGACTACGAGGGGACCCTGAAGCTTTCTTT. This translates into CASSRGLRGDPEAFF. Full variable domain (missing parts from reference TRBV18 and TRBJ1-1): NAGVMQNPRHLVRRRGQEARLRCSPMKGHSHVYWYRQLPEEGLKFMVYLQKENIIDESGMPKERFSAEFPKEGPSILRIQQVVRGDSAAYFCASSRGLRGDPEAFFGQGTRLTVV.

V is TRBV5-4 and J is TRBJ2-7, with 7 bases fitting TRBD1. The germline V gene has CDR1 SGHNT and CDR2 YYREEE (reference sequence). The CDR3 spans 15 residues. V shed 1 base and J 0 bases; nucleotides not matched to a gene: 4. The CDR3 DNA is TGTGCCAGCAGCTTGCTACAGGGGAGCTCCTACGAGCAGTACTTC. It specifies CASSLLQGSSYEQYF.

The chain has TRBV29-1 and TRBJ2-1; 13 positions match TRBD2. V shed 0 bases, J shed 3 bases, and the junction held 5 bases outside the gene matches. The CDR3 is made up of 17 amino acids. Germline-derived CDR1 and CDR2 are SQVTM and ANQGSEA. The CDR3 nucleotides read TGCAGCGTTGAAGACCCCGGGACTAGCGGGAACTACAATGAGCAGTTCTTC. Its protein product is CSVEDPGTSGNYNEQFF.

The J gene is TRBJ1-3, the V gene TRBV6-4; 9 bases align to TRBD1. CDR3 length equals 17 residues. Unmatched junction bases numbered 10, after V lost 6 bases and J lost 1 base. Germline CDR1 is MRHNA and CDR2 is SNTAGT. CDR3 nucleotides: TGTGCCAGCAGCGGAAACAGGGGGCTTTTTTCTGGAAACACCATATATTTT. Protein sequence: CASSGNRGLFSGNTIYF.

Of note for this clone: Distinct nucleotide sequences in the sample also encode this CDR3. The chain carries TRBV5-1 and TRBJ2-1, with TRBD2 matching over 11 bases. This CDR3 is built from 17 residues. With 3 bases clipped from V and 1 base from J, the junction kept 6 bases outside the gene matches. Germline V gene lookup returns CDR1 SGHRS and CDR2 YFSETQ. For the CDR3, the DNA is TGCGCCAGCAGCTCCGGTCTAGCGGGAGGATCCTACAATGAGCAGTTCTTC. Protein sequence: CASSSGLAGGSYNEQFF.

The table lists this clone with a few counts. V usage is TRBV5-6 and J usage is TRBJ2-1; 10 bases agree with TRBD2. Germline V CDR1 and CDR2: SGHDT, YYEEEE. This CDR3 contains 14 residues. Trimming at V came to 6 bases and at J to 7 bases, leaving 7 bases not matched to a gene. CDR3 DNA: TGTGCCAGCATATCCCGGACTAGCGGAAATGAGCAGTTCTTC. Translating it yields CASISRTSGNEQFF.

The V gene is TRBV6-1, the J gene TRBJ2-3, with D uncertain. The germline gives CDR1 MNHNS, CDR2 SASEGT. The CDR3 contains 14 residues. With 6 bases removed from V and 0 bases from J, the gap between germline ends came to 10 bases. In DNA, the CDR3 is TGTGCCAGCAGCAAGATGACTAGCACAGATACGCAGTATTTT. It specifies CASSKMTSTDTQYF.

CDR3 loop: CASSPYWDRGSEKLFF. The CDR3 DNA reads TGTGCCAGCAGTCCGTACTGGGACAGGGGATCGGAAAAACTGTTTTTT. The chain uses TRBV28 and TRBJ1-4; 10 bases are a match to TRBD1. In germline, CDR1 is MDHEN, CDR2 SYDVKM. The trim removed 5 bases at V and 8 bases at J, leaving 11 bases unmatched. This CDR3 has 16 amino acids.

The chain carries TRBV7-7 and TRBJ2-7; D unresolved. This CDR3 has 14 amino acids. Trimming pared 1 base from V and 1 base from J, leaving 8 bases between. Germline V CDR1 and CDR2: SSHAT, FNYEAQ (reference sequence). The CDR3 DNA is TGTGCCAGCAGCTTAGACACCAATTCCTACGAGCAGTACTTC. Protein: CASSLDTNSYEQYF.

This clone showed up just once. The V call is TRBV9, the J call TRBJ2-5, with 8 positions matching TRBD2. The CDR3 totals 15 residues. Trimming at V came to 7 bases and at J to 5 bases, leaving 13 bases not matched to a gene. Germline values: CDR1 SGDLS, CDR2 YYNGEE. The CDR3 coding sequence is TGTGCCAGCCGCCACCTAGCGGGCCTGGCGGAGACCCAGTACTTC. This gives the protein CASRHLAGLAETQYF.

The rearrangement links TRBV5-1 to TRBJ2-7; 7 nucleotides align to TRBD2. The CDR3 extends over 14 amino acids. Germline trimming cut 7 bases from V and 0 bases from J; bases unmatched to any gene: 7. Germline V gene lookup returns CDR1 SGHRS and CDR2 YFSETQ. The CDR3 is CASGTSAGSYEQYF. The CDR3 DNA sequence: TGCGCCAGCGGAACTAGCGCGGGCTCCTACGAGCAGTACTTC.

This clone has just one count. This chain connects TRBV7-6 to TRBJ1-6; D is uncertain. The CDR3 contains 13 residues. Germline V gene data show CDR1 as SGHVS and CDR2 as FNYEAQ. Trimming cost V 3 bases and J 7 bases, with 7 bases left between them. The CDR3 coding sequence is TGTGCCAGCAGCTTTGGTGAGAATTCACCCCTCCACTTT. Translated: CASSFGENSPLHF.

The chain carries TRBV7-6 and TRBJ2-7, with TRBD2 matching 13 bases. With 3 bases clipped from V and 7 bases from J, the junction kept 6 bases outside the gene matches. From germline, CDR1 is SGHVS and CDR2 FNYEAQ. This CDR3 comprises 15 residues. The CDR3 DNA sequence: TGTGCCAGCAGCTTCGCCCGGACTAGCGGGAGTGAGCAGTACTTC. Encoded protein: CASSFARTSGSEQYF.

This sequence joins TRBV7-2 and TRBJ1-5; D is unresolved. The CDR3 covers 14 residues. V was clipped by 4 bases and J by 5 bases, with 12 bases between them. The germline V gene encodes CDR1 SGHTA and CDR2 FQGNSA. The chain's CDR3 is CASSSTLRDQPQHF. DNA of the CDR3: TGTGCCAGCAGCTCCACCCTGAGGGATCAGCCCCAGCATTTT.

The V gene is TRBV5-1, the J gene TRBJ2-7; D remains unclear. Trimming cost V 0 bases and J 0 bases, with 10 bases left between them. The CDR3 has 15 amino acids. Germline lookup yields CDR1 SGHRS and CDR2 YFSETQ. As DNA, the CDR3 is TGCGCCAGCAGCTTGGAGGCGGTGAGCTCCTACGAGCAGTACTTC. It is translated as CASSLEAVSSYEQYF.

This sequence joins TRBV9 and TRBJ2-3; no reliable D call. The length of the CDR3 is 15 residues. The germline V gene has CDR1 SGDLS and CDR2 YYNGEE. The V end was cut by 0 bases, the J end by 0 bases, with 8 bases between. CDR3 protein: CASSVGGWSTDTQYF. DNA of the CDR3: TGTGCCAGCAGCGTAGGTGGGTGGAGCACAGATACGCAGTATTTT.

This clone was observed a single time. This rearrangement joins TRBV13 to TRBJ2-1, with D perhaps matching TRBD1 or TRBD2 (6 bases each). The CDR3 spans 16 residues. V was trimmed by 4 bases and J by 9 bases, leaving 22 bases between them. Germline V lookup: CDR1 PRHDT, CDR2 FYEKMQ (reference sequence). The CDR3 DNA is TGTGCCAGCAGCTCAGACTACCGGGGGCAGTTTAGTGAGCAGTTCTTC. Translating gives CASSSDYRGQFSEQFF.

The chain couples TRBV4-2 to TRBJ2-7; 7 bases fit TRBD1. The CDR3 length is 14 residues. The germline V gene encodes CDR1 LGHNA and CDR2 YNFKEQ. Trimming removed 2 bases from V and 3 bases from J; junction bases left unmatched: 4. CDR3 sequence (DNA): TGTGCCAGCAGCCAATACCGGGACAGCTACGAGCAGTACTTC. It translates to CASSQYRDSYEQYF.

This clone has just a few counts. CDR3 loop: CASSSDSNSGNTIYF. CDR3 in DNA: TGTGCCAGCAGCTCCGACAGTAACTCTGGAAACACCATATATTTT. This chain uses TRBV7-9 with TRBJ1-3; perhaps TRBD1 as D (5 bases). Germline V gives CDR1 SEHNR, CDR2 FQNEAQ (reference sequence). The CDR3 runs 15 residues. The V and J ends lost 4 bases and 0 bases respectively, with 10 bases between them.